This entry lists 25 T cell receptor beta chains sequenced from one sample in a study of response to subunit inactivated influenza vaccine. TCRdb re-derived calls from the RT-PCR reads in MiXCR, one entry per CDR3 protein. The sample lists hundreds of thousands of distinct CDR3 sequences; approximately 12% were seen once. Here the sequenced sample was PBMCs from blood, taken on the day of vaccination. Source of these receptors: a man aged 45-65 years who received an inactivated influenza vaccine.

Worth noting for this clonotype: This clone may be a read error of a much larger clone one base away. This chain links TRBV14 with TRBJ2-1; perhaps TRBD2 as D (5 bases). V lost 1 base and J lost 1, with 8 bases in between. The CDR3 consists of 15 residues. Per the germline V gene, CDR1 is SGHDN and CDR2 is FVKESK. The CDR3 region is CASSQVGESYNEQFF. The DNA for the CDR3 is TGTGCCAGCAGCCAAGTCGGGGAGTCCTACAATGAGCAGTTCTTC.

This clonotype came up many times. This chain uses TRBV7-9 with TRBJ1-5, with D perhaps TRBD1 (6 bases). This CDR3 contains 13 residues. Germline CDR1 is SEHNR and CDR2 is FQNEAQ (reference sequence). V was shortened by 5 bases and J by 9 bases, with 14 bases between the two germline ends. The CDR3 region has the DNA TGTGCCAGCAGCCCGGACAGCCGGGTGCCCCAGCATTTT. Translating it yields CASSPDSRVPQHF.

This clonotype has at least ten counts. The chain employs TRBV11-2 and TRBJ2-1; TRBD2 agrees at 10 bases. V lost 5 bases to trimming and J lost 10 bases; unmatched junction nucleotides: 11. The CDR3 sequence is 15 residues long. Germline CDR1 and CDR2: SGHAT and FQNNGV. The CDR3 DNA is TGTGCCAGCAGCGTAGCCGGGACTAGCGCCCCGGAGCAGTTCTTC. Protein product: CASSVAGTSAPEQFF.

The table lists this clonotype with a few counts. The CDR3 DNA reads TGCGCCAGCAGCCAAGGCGTGGACCGAGACAATTCACCCCTCCACTTT. Its translation is CASSQGVDRDNSPLHF. This sequence joins TRBV4-1 and TRBJ1-6; D gene unclear. The CDR3 covers 16 residues. Between the trimmed V and J ends, which lost 1 base and 7 bases, there was a span of 14 bases. In germline, CDR1 is MGHRA, CDR2 YSYEKL.

Concerning this clonotype itself: A much larger clone is a single base away; this may be a read error. The V and J genes are TRBV12-3 or TRBV12-4 and TRBJ2-1; tentative D call: TRBD2 (5 bases). This CDR3 has 14 residues. Trimming removed 11 bases from V and 4 bases from J, with 18 bases in between. The DNA for the CDR3 is TGTGCCTGCACCCTCGGGGTTCCTTACAATGAGCAGTTCTTC. Its protein is CACTLGVPYNEQFF.

This clonotype appeared a few times. This chain connects TRBV6-1 to TRBJ2-5; D possibly corresponds to TRBD1 (5 bases). This CDR3 has 14 amino acids. Between the trimmed V and J ends, which lost 2 bases and 1 base, there was a span of 8 bases. Germline loops: CDR1 MNHNS, CDR2 SASEGT. In nucleotides, the CDR3 is TGTGCCAGCAGTGAAACAACAGGCCAAGAGACCCAGTACTTC. It specifies CASSETTGQETQYF.

This clonotype was seen more than once but under ten times. This chain connects TRBV7-9 to TRBJ2-3; perhaps TRBD1 as D (6 bases). CDR1 SEHNR and CDR2 FQNEAQ come from the germline V gene (reference sequence). This CDR3 region has 15 residues. V lost 5 bases to trimming and J lost 0 bases, with 12 bases between them. The CDR3 nucleotides are TGTGCCAGCAGCATCTACAGGGATAGCACAGATACGCAGTATTTT. This codes for CASSIYRDSTDTQYF. The full variable domain, with the rest looked up from reference TRBV7-9 and TRBJ2-3, is DTGVSQNPRHKITKRGQNVTFRCDPISEHNRLYWYRQTLGQGPEFLTYFQNEAQLEKSRLLSDRFSAERPKGSFSTLEIQRTEQGDSAMYLCASSIYRDSTDTQYFGPGTRLTVL.

This clonotype was detected only a few times. The chain employs TRBV3-1 and TRBJ1-1, with a weak D call TRBD1 (6 bases). Germline assignment: CDR1 LGHDT and CDR2 YNNKEL (reference sequence). The V and J ends lost 6 bases and 9 bases respectively, with 17 bases between them. There are 13 residues in the CDR3. This CDR3 is CASSRGMGAKAFF. The DNA for the CDR3 is TGTGCCAGCAGTCGCGGCATGGGGGCAAAAGCTTTCTTT.

The chain recombines TRBV7-2 with TRBJ2-1; possibly TRBD2 for D (6 bases). This CDR3 has 17 residues. Germline V gives CDR1 SGHTA, CDR2 FQGNSA. V was cut by 5 bases and J by 0 bases, with 17 bases left in between. CDR3: CASSPATGSHSYNEQFF. CDR3 coding DNA: TGTGCCAGCAGCCCCGCTACCGGGAGCCACTCCTACAATGAGCAGTTCTTC.

The rearrangement uses TRBV28 and TRBJ2-4, with TRBD2 as a possible D gene (6 bases). This CDR3 region has 16 residues. Trimming cost V 1 base and J 3 bases, with 13 bases left between them. Germline V lookup: CDR1 MDHEN, CDR2 SYDVKM. The CDR3 coding sequence is TGTGCCAGCAGTTTATACCCGGGAGAAGTCAAAAACATTCAGTACTTC. Translating it yields CASSLYPGEVKNIQYF.

Many counts were recorded for this clonotype. The rearrangement uses TRBV12-3 or TRBV12-4 and TRBJ2-2; D is ambiguous. The V end was cut by 2 bases, the J end by 7 bases, with 8 bases between. CDR3 length: 13 residues. CDR3 in amino acids: CASSLRLGGELFF. DNA for the CDR3: TGTGCCAGCAGTTTACGGCTGGGCGGGGAGCTGTTTTTT.

There are many counts of this clonotype. The chain is built from TRBV20-1 and TRBJ2-1; TRBD2 matches at 9 bases. V gave up 3 bases and J gave up 7 bases; unmatched junction bases: 7. The CDR3 is made up of 14 amino acids. Germline values: CDR1 DFQATT, CDR2 SNEGSKA (reference sequence). In DNA, the CDR3 is TGCAGTGCTAGTGGTAGCGGGAGTCTTAATGAGCAGTTCTTC. It yields the protein CSASGSGSLNEQFF.

Ten or more counts support this clonotype. The gene calls are TRBV5-1 and TRBJ1-4, with 9 bases fitting TRBD1. V lost 5 bases, J lost 5 bases, and 4 bases stayed unmatched. Germline V gene data show CDR1 as SGHRS and CDR2 as YFSETQ. This CDR3 comprises 14 residues. CDR3 DNA: TGCGCCAGCAGTTCGGACAGGGGAAATGAAAAACTGTTTTTT. Its protein product is CASSSDRGNEKLFF. Using reference TRBV5-1 and TRBJ1-4 for the parts outside the CDR3, the full variable domain is KAGVTQTPRYLIKTRGQQVTLSCSPISGHRSVSWYQQTPGQGLQFLFEYFSETQRNKGNFPGRFSGRQFSNSRSEMNVSTLELGDSALYLCASSSDRGNEKLFFGSGTQLSVL.

The chain links TRBV5-1 to TRBJ2-5; TRBD2 agrees at 9 bases. The CDR3 is 16 residues long. The germline gives CDR1 SGHRS, CDR2 YFSETQ. Losses at the gene ends were 1 base for V and 1 base for J; bases not matched to a gene: 5. This CDR3 reads CASSLPSGGSQETQYF. The CDR3 coding sequence is TGCGCCAGCAGCTTGCCCAGCGGGGGGTCCCAAGAGACCCAGTACTTC.

This clonotype turned up a few times. The gene calls are TRBV20-1 and TRBJ2-3; 10 bases are a match to TRBD1. The germline CDR1 and CDR2 sequences are DFQATT and SNEGSKA (reference sequence). The CDR3 has 15 residues. V lost 4 bases, J lost 2 bases, and 6 bases stayed unmatched. CDR3 DNA: TGCAGTGCTACCGGACAGGGGGTACCCACAGATACGCAGTATTTT. It is translated as CSATGQGVPTDTQYF.

CDR3 residues: CAISESSTGDNPYEQYF. In nucleotides, the CDR3 is TGTGCCATCAGTGAGTCTTCGACAGGGGATAACCCCTACGAGCAGTACTTC. The chain has TRBV10-3 and TRBJ2-7; 8 bases match TRBD1. Germline-derived CDR1 and CDR2 are ENHRY and SYGVKD. J was trimmed by 2 bases and V by 0 bases; bases with no gene match: 9. The CDR3 spans 17 residues.

This chain uses TRBV3-1 with TRBJ2-7; D is perhaps TRBD2 (6 bases). From germline, CDR1 is LGHDT and CDR2 YNNKEL (reference sequence). Deletions cut 2 bases from V and 6 bases from J, with 11 bases between. The CDR3 has 13 residues. In nucleotides, the CDR3 is TGTGCCAGCAGCCAATGGGGAGGCCTCGAGCAGTACTTC. This codes for CASSQWGGLEQYF.

This clonotype was detected a few times. V and J are TRBV7-8 and TRBJ2-3; D gene ambiguous. The V gene lost 4 bases and the J gene lost 5 bases, with 19 bases spanning the gap. Germline-derived CDR1 and CDR2 are SGHVS and FQNEAQ. The CDR3 sequence is 16 residues long. The CDR3 spells CASSSPYRRSQDTQYF. The DNA of the CDR3 is TGTGCCAGCAGCTCCCCTTACCGGCGGTCCCAAGATACGCAGTATTTT.

The table lists this clonotype with a few counts. The chain combines TRBV5-6 with TRBJ2-3; 9 nucleotides line up with TRBD2. Germline V gene lookup returns CDR1 SGHDT and CDR2 YYEEEE. The CDR3 loop spans 15 amino acids. Trimming removed 2 bases from V and 4 bases from J; junction bases left unmatched: 5. The CDR3 nucleotides read TGTGCCAGCAGCTTAGGAGTAGCGGGGGCAGATACGCAGTATTTT. Amino acids: CASSLGVAGADTQYF. Based on the CDR3 plus reference TRBV5-6 and TRBJ2-3, the full variable domain is DAGVTQSPTHLIKTRGQQVTLRCSPKSGHDTVSWYQQALGQGPQFIFQYYEEEERQRGNFPDRFSGHQFPNYSSELNVNALLLGDSALYLCASSLGVAGADTQYFGPGTRLTVL.

This clonotype occurred a few times. V gene TRBV7-2 combines with J gene TRBJ2-7; TRBD2 matches 7 bases. This CDR3 region has 15 residues. Germline V gene lookup returns CDR1 SGHTA and CDR2 FQGNSA. The junction had 8 bases not matched to a gene; V was cut back by 3 bases and J by 3 bases. This chain's CDR3 is CASSFFSGGGYEQYF. As DNA, the CDR3 is TGTGCCAGCAGCTTCTTTTCGGGGGGTGGCTACGAGCAGTACTTC.

The V gene is TRBV5-1, the J gene TRBJ2-3; tentatively, D is TRBD2 (5 bases). Trimming left V 6 bases short and J 1 base short, with 9 bases between. Per the germline V gene, CDR1 is SGHRS and CDR2 is YFSETQ. The CDR3 totals 13 residues. CDR3 in DNA: TGCGCCAGCAAGGACTCAGGCACAGATACGCAGTATTTT. It encodes CASKDSGTDTQYF.

In its sample, this clonotype was seen a few times. The DNA of the CDR3 is TGCGCCAGCAGCTTGGTGGGGGGGATCGGCTACGAGCAGTACTTC. It translates to CASSLVGGIGYEQYF. The genes are TRBV5-1 and TRBJ2-7, with TRBD2 matching 7 bases. This CDR3 region has 15 residues. Per the germline V gene, CDR1 is SGHRS and CDR2 is YFSETQ. V was clipped by 0 bases and J by 3 bases; unmatched bases: 6. The full variable domain, in which reference TRBV5-1 and TRBJ2-7 provide the parts outside the CDR3, is KAGVTQTPRYLIKTRGQQVTLSCSPISGHRSVSWYQQTPGQGLQFLFEYFSETQRNKGNFPGRFSGRQFSNSRSEMNVSTLELGDSALYLCASSLVGGIGYEQYFGPGTRLTVT.

This clonotype was counted only a few times. V gene TRBV20-1 combines with J gene TRBJ2-1; the D gene could be TRBD1 or TRBD2 (5 bases each). The CDR3 contains 14 residues. The germline V and J ends were trimmed by 3 bases and 10 bases, with 19 bases remaining between them. Germline lookup yields CDR1 DFQATT and CDR2 SNEGSKA (reference sequence). DNA for the CDR3: TGCAGTGCTAGTTGGCAGGGAGCTTTTAGGGAGCAGTTCTTC. Translated, it gives CSASWQGAFREQFF.

This clonotype appeared a few times. V and J are TRBV6-1 and TRBJ1-2; D possibly corresponds to TRBD1 (5 bases). The CDR3 consists of 13 residues. Germline loops: CDR1 MNHNS, CDR2 SASEGT. The V end lost 2 bases, the J end lost 4 bases, and 8 bases lay between the germline ends. CDR3 in DNA: TGTGCCAGCAGTGAACGGGACGGCTATGGCTACACCTTC. Its translation is CASSERDGYGYTF.

There are a few counts of this clonotype. The V gene is TRBV4-2, the J gene TRBJ1-1; TRBD1 is a possible D gene (6 bases). This CDR3 comprises 13 residues. Germline V gives CDR1 LGHNA, CDR2 YNFKEQ. Trimming took 11 bases from V and 6 from J, leaving 19 bases between them. CDR3: CAAYRDQSSEAFF. The CDR3 DNA follows: TGTGCCGCCTACAGGGATCAGTCCTCTGAAGCTTTCTTT.